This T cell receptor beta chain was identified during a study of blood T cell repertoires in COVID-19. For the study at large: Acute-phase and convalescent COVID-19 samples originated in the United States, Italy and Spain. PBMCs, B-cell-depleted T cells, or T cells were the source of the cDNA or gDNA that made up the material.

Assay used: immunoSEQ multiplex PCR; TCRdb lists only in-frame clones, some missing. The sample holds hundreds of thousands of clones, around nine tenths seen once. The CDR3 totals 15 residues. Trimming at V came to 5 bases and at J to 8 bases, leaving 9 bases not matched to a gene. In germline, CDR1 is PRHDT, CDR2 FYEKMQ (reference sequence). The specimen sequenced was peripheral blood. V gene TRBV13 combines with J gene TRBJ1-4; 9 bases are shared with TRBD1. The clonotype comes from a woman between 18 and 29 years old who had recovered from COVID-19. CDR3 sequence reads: CASSKNRGREEKLFF. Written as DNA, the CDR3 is TGTGCCAGCAGCAAAAACAGGGGGCGGGAGGAAAAACTGTTTTTT.